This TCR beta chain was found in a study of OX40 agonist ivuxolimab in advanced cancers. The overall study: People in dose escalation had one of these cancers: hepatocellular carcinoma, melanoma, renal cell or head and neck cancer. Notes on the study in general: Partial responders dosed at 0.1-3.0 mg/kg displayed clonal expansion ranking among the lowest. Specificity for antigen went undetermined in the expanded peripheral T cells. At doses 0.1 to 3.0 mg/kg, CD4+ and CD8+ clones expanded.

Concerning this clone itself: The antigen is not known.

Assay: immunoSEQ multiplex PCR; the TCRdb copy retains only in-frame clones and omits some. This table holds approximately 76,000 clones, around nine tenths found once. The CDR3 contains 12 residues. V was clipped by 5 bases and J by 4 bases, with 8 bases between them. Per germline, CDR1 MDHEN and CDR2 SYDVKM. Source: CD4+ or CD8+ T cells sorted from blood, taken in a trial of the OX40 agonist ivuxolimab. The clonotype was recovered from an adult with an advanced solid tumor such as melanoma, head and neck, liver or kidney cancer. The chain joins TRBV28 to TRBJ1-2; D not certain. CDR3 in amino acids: CASSDISYGYTF. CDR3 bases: TGTGCCAGCAGTGACATCTCCTATGGCTACACCTTC.